This TCR beta chain was documented in a study of early T cells in non-severe SARS-CoV-2 infection. Study details: Chains from this unsorted whole-blood bulk RNA could not be paired.

Findings of the study overall: Matches to VDJdb favored anti-spike CD8 responses and missed private and CD4 specificities.

Unique molecular identifiers tagged individual cDNA molecules. TCRdb re-derived calls from the 5' RACE reads in MiXCR, one entry per CDR3 protein. The profile shows tens of thousands of distinct CDR3 sequences, about a sixth of them singletons. This clonotype was found many times. The antigen is unknown. In germline, CDR1 is SGHRS, CDR2 YFSETQ. V lost 0 bases and J lost 5; bases outside the gene matches: 4. CDR3 length equals 14 residues. Source material: whole blood. This sequence originates from an adult who was a healthcare worker with PCR-confirmed SARS-CoV-2 infection or an uninfected control (not recorded which). V gene TRBV5-1 combines with J gene TRBJ2-7; 8 bases match TRBD1. The CDR3 DNA reads as TGCGCCAGCAGCTTGGGGACAGGGAGGAACGAGCAGTACTTC. Its protein product is CASSLGTGRNEQYF.